The entry below gives a single T cell receptor beta chain sequence along with its context. The sample originates from a study of T cell responses to AZD1222 COVID-19 vaccine. Sequencing was performed with immunoSEQ multiplex PCR; in TCRdb, only in-frame clones are kept and a portion is missing. The table lists some 150,000 clones, 65% to 90% of them singletons. V gave up 4 bases and J gave up 5 bases; unmatched junction bases: 8. Germline values: CDR1 SQVTM, CDR2 ANQGSEA. The CDR3 extends over 14 amino acids. The input for sequencing was peripheral blood, taken 28 days after the second dose of the MenACWY control vaccine. This clonotype was sampled from an adult who received the MenACWY meningococcal vaccine as a control. The rearrangement joins TRBV29-1 to TRBJ2-5; TRBD1 matches 9 bases. This CDR3 reads CSVGRTGGRETQYF. DNA for the CDR3: TGCAGCGTTGGGAGAACAGGGGGCCGGGAGACCCAGTACTTC.